Listed here are 16 T cell receptor beta chains from one sample, sequenced in a study of T-cell memory formation after mild COVID-19. TCRdb re-called the 5' RACE reads with MiXCR, one entry per CDR3 protein. The table lists under 550,000 distinct CDR3 sequences, 18% of them singletons. The sequencing sample was made of PBMCs or a T cell subset sorted from them (not recorded which). These receptors were obtained from an adult woman who had mild COVID-19 (a few samples of this study predate the infection). Cell type and time point are not known.

This clonotype was seen more than once but under ten times. The chain links TRBV3-1 to TRBJ1-4; D is perhaps TRBD1 (6 bases). This CDR3 has 16 amino acids. Trimming shortened V by 2 bases and J by 8 bases, and 18 bases separated the two germline ends. CDR1 and CDR2 from the germline V gene are LGHDT and YNNKEL (reference sequence). The CDR3 loop reads CASSQRGAGAEEKLFF. In nucleotides, the CDR3 is TGTGCCAGCAGCCAACGGGGGGCAGGGGCGGAGGAAAAACTGTTTTTT.

This chain links TRBV6-1 with TRBJ1-4; weak D call: TRBD1 (6 bases). The germline V gene encodes CDR1 MNHNS and CDR2 SASEGT. This CDR3 spans 14 amino acids. V lost 6 bases, J lost 1 base, and 9 bases lay in between. The CDR3 DNA follows: TGTGCCAGCAGGAAAGGGGGAACTAATGAAAAACTGTTTTTT. This encodes CASRKGGTNEKLFF.

V gene TRBV12-3 or TRBV12-4 combines with J gene TRBJ1-2; TRBD1 aligns across 8 bases. V lost 6 bases, J lost 4 bases, and 7 bases stayed unmatched. This CDR3 region has 14 residues. CDR3 sequence: CASRPARGLYGYTF. The CDR3 DNA follows: TGTGCCAGCAGGCCCGCCAGGGGGCTCTATGGCTACACCTTC.

This clonotype occurred a few times. The chain is built from TRBV29-1 and TRBJ2-3, with D possibly being TRBD2 (6 bases). CDR1 SQVTM and CDR2 ANQGSEA come from the germline V gene. The CDR3 sequence is 14 residues long. V lost 5 bases, J lost 4 bases, and 16 bases lay in between. CDR3: CSVLPGLAPDTQYF. In nucleotides, the CDR3 is TGCAGCGTTTTGCCAGGTCTAGCGCCAGATACGCAGTATTTT.

In its sample, this clonotype was seen a few times. The chain links TRBV18 to TRBJ1-5, with D unclear. The CDR3 loop spans 18 amino acids. V gave up 3 bases and J gave up 2 bases, with 20 bases separating them. CDR1 and CDR2 from the germline V gene are KGHSH and LQKENI. For the CDR3, the DNA is TGTGCCAGCTCACCGGGCCTTACCTTAGGGAGGGGCAATCAGCCCCAGCATTTT. Translated: CASSPGLTLGRGNQPQHF.

This chain connects TRBV19 to TRBJ1-5; 7 positions match TRBD1. In germline, CDR1 is LNHDA, CDR2 SQIVND (reference sequence). The CDR3 has 13 amino acids. The trim removed 8 bases at V and 6 bases at J, leaving 7 bases unmatched. The CDR3 protein is CASADRQGQPQHF. The CDR3 DNA reads as TGTGCCAGTGCGGACAGGCAGGGTCAGCCCCAGCATTTT.

This clonotype turned up a few times. J is TRBJ2-7 and V is TRBV4-1, with D possibly matching TRBD2 (5 bases). The ends were cut back, 0 bases at V and 0 bases at J, with 15 bases in the middle. CDR3 length: 17 amino acids. Per the germline V gene, CDR1 is MGHRA and CDR2 is YSYEKL. The CDR3 DNA follows: TGCGCCAGCAGCCAAGACGGGGTCGAACCCTTCTCCTACGAGCAGTACTTC. Its protein is CASSQDGVEPFSYEQYF.

The CDR3 loop is CASSLSAIETSGGTYEQYF. As DNA, the CDR3 is TGTGCCAGCAGCCTCTCTGCCATAGAGACTAGCGGGGGAACCTACGAGCAGTACTTC. The rearrangement joins TRBV4-2 to TRBJ2-7, with 12 bases identical to TRBD2. CDR1 is LGHNA and CDR2 is YNFKEQ in the germline V gene. The CDR3 consists of 19 residues. The junction had 15 bases not matched to a gene; V was cut back by 4 bases and J by 2 bases.

This clonotype turned up a few times. The junction shows a germline mismatch at one end, possibly a read error. The chain has TRBV11-2 and TRBJ2-7; possible D gene TRBD1, 5 bases. CDR1 SGHAT and CDR2 FQNNGV come from the germline V gene. The CDR3 is 15 amino acids. CDR3 in amino acids: CASSLDRGRDYEQYF. DNA of the CDR3: TGTGCCAGCAGCCTAGATAGGGGAAGGGACTACGAGCAGTACTTC.

A few counts support this clonotype. The chain couples TRBV29-1 to TRBJ2-1, with 11 bases matching TRBD2. The V segment lost 8 bases and the J segment 1 base; nucleotides outside the gene matches: 4. Germline CDR1 is SQVTM and CDR2 is ANQGSEA. The CDR3 consists of 14 residues. CDR3 in amino acids: CSFRLAGSYNEQFF. In DNA, the CDR3 is TGCAGCTTTCGACTAGCGGGGTCCTACAATGAGCAGTTCTTC.

This clonotype was counted at least ten times. This CDR3 reads CASSPVTRSEAFF. CDR3 sequence (DNA): TGTGCCAGCAGCCCCGTGACACGATCTGAAGCTTTCTTT. The gene calls are TRBV28 and TRBJ1-1; D gene unclear. Per germline, CDR1 MDHEN and CDR2 SYDVKM. Trimming removed 6 bases at V and 6 bases at J, with 14 bases between. The CDR3 is 13 residues long.

The chain has TRBV9 and TRBJ2-1; D ambiguous. The CDR3 length is 12 residues. V lost 0 bases, J lost 6 bases, and 4 bases lay in between. The V gene's germline CDR1 is SGDLS and CDR2 YYNGEE. This CDR3 is CASSVGFNEQFF. The CDR3 bases are TGTGCCAGCAGCGTAGGTTTCAATGAGCAGTTCTTC. Full variable domain (missing parts from reference TRBV9 and TRBJ2-1): DSGVTQTPKHLITATGQRVTLRCSPRSGDLSVYWYQQSLDQGLQFLIQYYNGEERAKGNILERFSAQQFPDLHSELNLSSLELGDSALYFCASSVGFNEQFFGPGTRLTVL.

The gene calls are TRBV27 and TRBJ2-2; a possible D gene is TRBD1 (6 bases). V lost 2 bases and J lost 6, with 10 bases in between. From germline, CDR1 is MNHEY and CDR2 SMNVEV (reference sequence). The CDR3 is 14 amino acids. The CDR3 region is CASSLVGGAGELFF. CDR3 DNA: TGTGCCAGCAGTTTAGTAGGGGGTGCCGGGGAGCTGTTTTTT.

The chain employs TRBV5-1 and TRBJ2-1; D gene unclear. Trimming cost V 5 bases and J 8 bases, with 17 bases left between them. The CDR3 runs to 14 residues. Germline CDR1 reads SGHRS; CDR2 reads YFSETQ. CDR3 coding DNA: TGCGCCAGCAGTTTTGGACCCCCGATTGATGAGCAGTTCTTC. As protein: CASSFGPPIDEQFF.

This clonotype was found a few times. The rearrangement uses TRBV29-1 and TRBJ2-7, with D perhaps assigned TRBD1 or TRBD2 (5 bases each). Trimming cost V 4 bases and J 5 bases, with 12 bases left between them. The germline gives CDR1 SQVTM, CDR2 ANQGSEA. The CDR3 runs 12 residues. DNA for the CDR3: TGCAGCGTTGTTGGGGGTGTTGACGAGCAGTACTTC. Protein sequence: CSVVGGVDEQYF.

V and J are TRBV27 and TRBJ1-5; D unresolved. The CDR3 covers 14 residues. Germline V gene data show CDR1 as MNHEY and CDR2 as SMNVEV (reference sequence). Trimming cost V 7 bases and J 0 bases, with 10 bases left between them. CDR3 nucleotides: TGTGCCAGCATGGACCGAAATAGCAATCAGCCCCAGCATTTT. Translating it yields CASMDRNSNQPQHF.